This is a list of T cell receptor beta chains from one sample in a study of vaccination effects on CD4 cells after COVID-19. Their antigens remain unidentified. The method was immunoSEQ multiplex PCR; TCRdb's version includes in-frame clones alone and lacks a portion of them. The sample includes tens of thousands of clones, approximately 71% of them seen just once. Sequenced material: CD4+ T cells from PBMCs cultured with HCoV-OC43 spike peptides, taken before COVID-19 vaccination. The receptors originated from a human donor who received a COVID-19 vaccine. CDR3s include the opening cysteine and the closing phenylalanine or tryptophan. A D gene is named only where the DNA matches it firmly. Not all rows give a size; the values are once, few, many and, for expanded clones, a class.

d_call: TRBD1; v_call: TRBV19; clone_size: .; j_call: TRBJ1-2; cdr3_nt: TGTGCCAGTATTAAGGGGACAGCCCAATCCCACAGCTATGGCTACACCTTC; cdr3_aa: CASIKGTAQSHSYGYTF
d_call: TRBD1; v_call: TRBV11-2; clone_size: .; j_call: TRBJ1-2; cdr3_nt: TGTGCCAGCAGCTCACTGAAGCGTCAGGGGGAAACTGGCTATGGCTACACCTTC; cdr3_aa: CASSSLKRQGETGYGYTF
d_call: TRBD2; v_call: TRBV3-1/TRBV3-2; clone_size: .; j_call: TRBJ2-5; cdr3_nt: TGTGCCAGCAGCCAGTACACTAGCGGGAACCAAGAGACCCAGTACTTC; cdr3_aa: CASSQYTSGNQETQYF
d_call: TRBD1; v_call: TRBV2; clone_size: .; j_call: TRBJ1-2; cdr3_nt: TGTGCCAGCAGTGAAGGGGGACAGGGATGGTTTAGCTATGGCTACACCTTC; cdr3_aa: CASSEGGQGWFSYGYTF
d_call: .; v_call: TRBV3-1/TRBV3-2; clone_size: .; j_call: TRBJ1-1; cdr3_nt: TGTGCCAGCAGTAAGACAGGAAGGATGATGAACACTGAAGCTTTCTTT; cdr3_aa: CASSKTGRMMNTEAFF
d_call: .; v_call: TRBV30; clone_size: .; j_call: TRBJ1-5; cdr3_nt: TGTGCCTGGAGGGGACCCTCCCCTTATCAGCCCCAGCATTTT; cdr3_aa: CAWRGPSPYQPQHF
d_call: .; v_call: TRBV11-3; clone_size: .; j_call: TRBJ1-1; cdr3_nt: TGTGCCAGCAGCTTAAATCAGGGAGGAACTGAAGCTTTCTTT; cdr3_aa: CASSLNQGGTEAFF
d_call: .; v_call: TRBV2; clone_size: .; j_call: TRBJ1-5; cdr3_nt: TGTGCCAGCAGTGCCGTCACAGCTAATCAGCCCCAGCATTTT; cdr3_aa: CASSAVTANQPQHF
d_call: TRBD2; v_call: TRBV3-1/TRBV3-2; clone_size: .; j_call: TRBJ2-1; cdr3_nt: TGTGCCAGCAGCCCCATTCCTTCTAGCGGGAGGTACAATGAGCAGTTCTTC; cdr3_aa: CASSPIPSSGRYNEQFF
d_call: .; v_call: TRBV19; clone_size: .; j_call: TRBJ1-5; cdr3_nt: TGTGCCAGTAGTATGGACAGAAATCAGCCCCAGCATTTT; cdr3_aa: CASSMDRNQPQHF
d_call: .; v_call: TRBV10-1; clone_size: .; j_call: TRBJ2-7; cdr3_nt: TGCGCCAGCAAGGTGCCCCCATCTCTGAGGCCCGATACCCTCTCCTACGAGCAGTACTTC; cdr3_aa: CASKVPPSLRPDTLSYEQYF
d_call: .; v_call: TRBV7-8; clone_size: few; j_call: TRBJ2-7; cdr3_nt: TGTGCCAGCAGGGGGGCCAGGGGTCGGGCCTCCTACGAGCAGTACTTC; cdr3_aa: CASRGARGRASYEQYF
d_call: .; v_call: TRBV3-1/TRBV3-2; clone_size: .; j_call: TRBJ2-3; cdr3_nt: TGTGCCAGCACGCACAGGGAGGGAGATACGCAGTATTTT; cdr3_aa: CASTHREGDTQYF
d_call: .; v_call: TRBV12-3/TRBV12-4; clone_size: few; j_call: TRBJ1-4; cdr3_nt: TGTGCCAGCAGCCTAGCAACTAATGAAAAACTGTTTTTT; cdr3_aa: CASSLATNEKLFF
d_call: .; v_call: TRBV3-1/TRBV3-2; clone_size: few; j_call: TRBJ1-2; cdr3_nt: TGTGCCAGCAGCCCCACAGGGAACTATGGCTACACCTTC; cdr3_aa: CASSPTGNYGYTF
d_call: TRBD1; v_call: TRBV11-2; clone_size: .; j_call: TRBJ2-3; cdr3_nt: TGTGCCAGCAGCTTAGGAACAGGGGGCGCTTGGACAGATACGCAGTATTTT; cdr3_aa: CASSLGTGGAWTDTQYF
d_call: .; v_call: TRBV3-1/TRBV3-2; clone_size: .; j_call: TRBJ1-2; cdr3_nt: TGTGCCAGCAGCCTCCGGACGGGTAACTATGGCTACACCTTC; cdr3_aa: CASSLRTGNYGYTF
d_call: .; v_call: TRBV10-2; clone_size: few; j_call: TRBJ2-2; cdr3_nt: TGCGCCAGCACCCGGGCCCGAGAGTCCGGGGAGCTGTTTTTT; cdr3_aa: CASTRARESGELFF
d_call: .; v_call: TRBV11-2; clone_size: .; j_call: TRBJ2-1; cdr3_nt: TGTGCCAGCAGCTTAGATCTAGGGCGGACCAACTACAATGAGCAGTTCTTC; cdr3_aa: CASSLDLGRTNYNEQFF
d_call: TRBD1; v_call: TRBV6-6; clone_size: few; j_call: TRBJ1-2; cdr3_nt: TGTGCCAGCAGCTTACAGGGGGCGCAGGGCTACACCTTC; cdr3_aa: CASSLQGAQGYTF
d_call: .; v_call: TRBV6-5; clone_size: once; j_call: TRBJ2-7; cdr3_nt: TGTGCCAGCACCCGAACCGGGACCGGCCCATACGAGCAGTACTTC; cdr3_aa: CASTRTGTGPYEQYF
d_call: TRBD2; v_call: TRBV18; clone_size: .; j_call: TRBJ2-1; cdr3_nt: TGTGCCAGCTCACCACAGGGACTAGCGGGAGGTCAGGCGCAGTTCTTC; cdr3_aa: CASSPQGLAGGQAQFF
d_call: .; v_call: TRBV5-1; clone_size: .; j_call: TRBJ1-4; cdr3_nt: TGCGCCAGCAGCTTGGCCGGCGGACTAACTAATGAAAAACTGTTTTTT; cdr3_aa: CASSLAGGLTNEKLFF
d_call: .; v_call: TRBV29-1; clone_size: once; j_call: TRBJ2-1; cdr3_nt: TGCAGCGTTGGGTGGGGGCATGAGCAGTTCTTC; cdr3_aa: CSVGWGHEQFF
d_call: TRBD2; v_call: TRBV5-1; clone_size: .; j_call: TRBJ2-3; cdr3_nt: TGCGCCAGCAGCTTGGAAGGCGGGAGGGCTGCAGATACGCAGTATTTT; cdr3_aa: CASSLEGGRAADTQYF
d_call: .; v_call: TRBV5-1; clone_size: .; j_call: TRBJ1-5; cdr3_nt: TGCGCCAGCAGCTTGTCAGGGATCAATCAGCCCCAGCATTTT; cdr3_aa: CASSLSGINQPQHF
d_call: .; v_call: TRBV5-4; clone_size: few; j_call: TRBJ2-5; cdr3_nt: TGTGCCAGCAGCGGATTTGGCAGCCCCACCGCAGAGACCCAGTACTTC; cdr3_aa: CASSGFGSPTAETQYF
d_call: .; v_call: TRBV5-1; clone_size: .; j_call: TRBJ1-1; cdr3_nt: TGCGCCAGCAGCTTGGGCGCGGTTACTGAAGCTTTCTTT; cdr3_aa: CASSLGAVTEAFF
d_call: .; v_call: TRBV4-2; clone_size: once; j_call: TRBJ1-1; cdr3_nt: TGTGCCAGCAGCCAAGGAGCCTTGAACACTGAAGCTTTCTTT; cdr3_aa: CASSQGALNTEAFF
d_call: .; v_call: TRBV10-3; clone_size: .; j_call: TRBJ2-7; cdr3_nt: TGTGCCATCAATGAACAGGGCTACGAGCAGTACTTC; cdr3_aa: CAINEQGYEQYF
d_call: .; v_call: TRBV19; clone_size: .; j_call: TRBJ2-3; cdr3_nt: TGTGCCAGTAGAGACTACGGGCATACGCAGTATTTT; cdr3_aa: CASRDYGHTQYF
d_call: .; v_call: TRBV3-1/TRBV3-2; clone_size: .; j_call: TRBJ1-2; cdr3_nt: TGTGCCAGCAGCCAAGAAGTCGGGTTTGGCTACACCTTC; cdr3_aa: CASSQEVGFGYTF
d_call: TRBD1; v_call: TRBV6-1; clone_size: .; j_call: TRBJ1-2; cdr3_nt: TGTGCCAGCAGTGAAGCGGGACAGGGGGGGTATACCTTC; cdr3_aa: CASSEAGQGGYTF
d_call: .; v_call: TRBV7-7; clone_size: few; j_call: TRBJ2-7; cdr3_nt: TGTGCCAGCAGCCCGGGCGGGACATCGGGCGAGCAGTACTTC; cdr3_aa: CASSPGGTSGEQYF
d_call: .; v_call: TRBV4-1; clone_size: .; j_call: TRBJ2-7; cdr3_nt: TGCGCCAGCAGCCAAGAGACGTACCTTACGACCAGCGAGCAGTACTTC; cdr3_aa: CASSQETYLTTSEQYF
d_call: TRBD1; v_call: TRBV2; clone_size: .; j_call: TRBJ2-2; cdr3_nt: TGTGCCAGCAGTGTAGACAGGGGGAACACCGGGGAGCTGTTTTTT; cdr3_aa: CASSVDRGNTGELFF
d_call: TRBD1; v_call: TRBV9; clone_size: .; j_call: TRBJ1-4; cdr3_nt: TGTGCCAGCAGCATGCTTCAGGGGGCAGACGAAAAACTGTTTTTT; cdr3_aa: CASSMLQGADEKLFF
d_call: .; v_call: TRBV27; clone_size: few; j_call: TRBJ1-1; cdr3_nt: TGTGCCAGCAGTTTTGGTTCCGGGAACACTGAAGCTTTCTTT; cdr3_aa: CASSFGSGNTEAFF
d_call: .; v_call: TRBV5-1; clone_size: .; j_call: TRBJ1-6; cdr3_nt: TGCGCCAGCAGCTTGACAGGTTATAATTCACCCCTCCACTTT; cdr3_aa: CASSLTGYNSPLHF
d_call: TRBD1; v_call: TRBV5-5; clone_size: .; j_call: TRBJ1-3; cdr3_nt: TGTGCCAGCAGTTTACAAACGGGACAGAGCTCTGGAAACACCATATATTTT; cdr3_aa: CASSLQTGQSSGNTIYF
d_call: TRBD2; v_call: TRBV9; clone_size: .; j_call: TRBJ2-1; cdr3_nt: TGTGCCAGCAGCTTCCGGGGACTAGGGCCCGATGAGCAGTTCTTC; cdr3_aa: CASSFRGLGPDEQFF
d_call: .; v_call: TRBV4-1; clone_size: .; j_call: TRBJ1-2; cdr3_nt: TGCGCCAGCAGCCAAGATCGGGGAGCCCCCCACTATGGCTACACCTTC; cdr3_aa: CASSQDRGAPHYGYTF
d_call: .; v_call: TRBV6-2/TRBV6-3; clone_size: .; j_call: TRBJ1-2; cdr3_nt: TGTGCCAGCAGTTACTTGAATGGCTACACCTTC; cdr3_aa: CASSYLNGYTF
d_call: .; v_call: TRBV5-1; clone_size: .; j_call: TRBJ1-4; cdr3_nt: TGCGCCAGCAGCTTGGGGACGATTCGGGCCAATGTTGAACTGTTTTTT; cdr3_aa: CASSLGTIRANVELFF
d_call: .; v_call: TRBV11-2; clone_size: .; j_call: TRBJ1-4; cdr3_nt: TGTGCCAGCACCCCGGACAGAATCAATGAAAAACTGTTTTTT; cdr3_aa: CASTPDRINEKLFF
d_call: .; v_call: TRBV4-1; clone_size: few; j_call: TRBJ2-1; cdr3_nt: TGCGCCAGCAGCTACCGGGACGGAAACTACAATGAGCAGTTCTTC; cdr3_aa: CASSYRDGNYNEQFF
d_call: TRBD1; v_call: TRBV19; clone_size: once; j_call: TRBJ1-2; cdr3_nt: TGTGCCAGTAGTACGACAGGGAGTGCCCAAAACTATGGCTACACCTTC; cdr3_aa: CASSTTGSAQNYGYTF
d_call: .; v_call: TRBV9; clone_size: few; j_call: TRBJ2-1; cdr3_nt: TGTGCCAGCAGCGTAAGGGGTCCTCCCGATGAGCAGTTCTTC; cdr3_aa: CASSVRGPPDEQFF
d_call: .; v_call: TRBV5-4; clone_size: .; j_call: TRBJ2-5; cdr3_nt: TGTGCCAGCAAGAAACCCTCTCAAGAGACCCAGTACTTC; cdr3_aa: CASKKPSQETQYF
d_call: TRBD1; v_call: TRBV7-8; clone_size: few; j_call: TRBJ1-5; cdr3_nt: TGTGCCAGCAGCTTAGCATGGACAGGGAATCAGCCCCAGCATTTT; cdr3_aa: CASSLAWTGNQPQHF
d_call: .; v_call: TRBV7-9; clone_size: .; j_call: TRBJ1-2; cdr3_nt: TGTGCCAGCAGTTACGACCCCCTACTGGGCTACACCTTC; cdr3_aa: CASSYDPLLGYTF
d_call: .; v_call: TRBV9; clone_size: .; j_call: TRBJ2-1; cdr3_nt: TGTGCCAGCAGCGGAGGAACGGGCGATGAGCAGTTCTTC; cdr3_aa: CASSGGTGDEQFF
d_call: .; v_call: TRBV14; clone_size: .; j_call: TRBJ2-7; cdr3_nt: TGTGCCAGCAGCCCAGGACTGGCCTACGAGCAGTACTTC; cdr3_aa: CASSPGLAYEQYF
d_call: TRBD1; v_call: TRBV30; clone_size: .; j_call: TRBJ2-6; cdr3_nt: TGTGCCTGGGGACAGGGTGGGGCCAACGTCCTGACTTTC; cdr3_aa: CAWGQGGANVLTF